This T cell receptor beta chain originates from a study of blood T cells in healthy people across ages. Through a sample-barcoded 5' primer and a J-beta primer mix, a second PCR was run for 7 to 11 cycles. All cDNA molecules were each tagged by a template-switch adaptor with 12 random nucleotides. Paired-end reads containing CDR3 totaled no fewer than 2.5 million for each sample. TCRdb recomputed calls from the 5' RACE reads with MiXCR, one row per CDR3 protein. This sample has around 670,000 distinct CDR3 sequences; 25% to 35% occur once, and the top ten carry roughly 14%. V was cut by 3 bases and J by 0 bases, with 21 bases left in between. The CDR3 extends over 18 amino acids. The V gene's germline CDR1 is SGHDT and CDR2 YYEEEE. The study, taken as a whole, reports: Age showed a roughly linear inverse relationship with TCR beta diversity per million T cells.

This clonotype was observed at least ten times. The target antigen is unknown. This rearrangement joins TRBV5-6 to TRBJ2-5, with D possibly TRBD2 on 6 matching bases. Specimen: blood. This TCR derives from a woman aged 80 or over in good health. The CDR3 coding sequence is TGTGCCAGCAGCTCGAAACTTTTACCGGGACTGCACCAAGAGACCCAGTACTTC. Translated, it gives CASSSKLLPGLHQETQYF.